This TCR beta chain was captured by sequencing in a study of beta chain features in type 1 diabetes. Study context: Over all samples combined, about 99,000,000 sorted cells were examined.

Note on this clone: Its antigen remains unidentified.

Of the isolated RNA, all was reverse transcribed, and so the sequenced material was expressed TCRB transcripts. Assay: immunoSEQ multiplex PCR; the TCRdb copy retains only in-frame clones and omits some. This table holds about 340,000 clones, roughly 12% found once. Notes on the study in general: Type 1 diabetes patients showed a moderate but significant shortening of TCRB CDR3s in all four CD4+ subsets.

This CDR3 has 14 amino acids. Trimming removed 5 bases at V and 4 bases at J, with 11 bases between. Germline CDR1 SEHNR, CDR2 FQNEAQ (reference sequence). The chain employs TRBV7-9 and TRBJ2-2; D not resolved. This receptor was identified in a young woman with type 1 diabetes. Sequencing was done on a sample of naive CD4+ T cells from blood. The CDR3 nucleotides read TGTGCCAGCAGCCCCAGACTTAGCACCGGGGAGCTGTTTTTT. It translates to CASSPRLSTGELFF.